A single TCR beta chain is shown here with its context. Its antigen remains unidentified. The CDR3 loop spans 16 amino acids. Germline CDR1 and CDR2: KGHSH and LQKENI. V gave up 5 bases and J gave up 0 bases, with 13 bases separating them. The protocol was immunoSEQ multiplex PCR, while the TCRdb copy is restricted to in-frame clones and leaves out a portion. This sample carries roughly 100,000 clones, 89% of them seen once, and the ten largest clones take 18%. These data come from a study of T cell responses to AZD1222 COVID-19 vaccine. General study results and limits: Once two AZD1222 doses were given, Spike-specific TCR breadth and depth went up. Clonal diversity may have been underestimated, and the donors were mostly white British, with more females than males. No repertoire was sampled before or during the peak T cell response, only after it.

J is TRBJ2-2 and V is TRBV18, with D unresolved. The sequence came from an adult in good health. Sequencing was performed on peripheral blood, taken on day 0 of AZD1222 vaccination. The chain's CDR3 is CASSSADLANTGELFF. In DNA, the CDR3 is TGTGCCAGCTCATCGGCCGACCTCGCGAACACCGGGGAGCTGTTTTTT. Complete variable domain (other parts from reference TRBV18 and TRBJ2-2): NAGVMQNPRHLVRRRGQEARLRCSPMKGHSHVYWYRQLPEEGLKFMVYLQKENIIDESGMPKERFSAEFPKEGPSILRIQQVVRGDSAAYFCASSSADLANTGELFFGEGSRLTVL.